This T cell receptor (beta chain) was profiled in a study of cytomegalovirus exposure and HLA in healthy donors. Study as a whole: HLA-typed donors were the source of approximately 80 million unique TCRs held in an early data release. Regarding the study as a whole: Common viral pathogens (according to a later analysis) appeared linked to several of the most significant clusters.

Unrecorded immune exposure was likely among donors, who were nominally healthy when sampled. There are 17 residues in the CDR3. PCR involved 60 Vbeta and 13 Jbeta primers. Method: immunoSEQ multiplex PCR; TCRdb's copy keeps in-frame clones and lacks some. The sample has some 170,000 clones, 60% to 80% seen once. This clone was picked up a small number of times. The antigen remains undetermined. Sequencing was carried out using PBMCs. V and J are TRBV21-1 and TRBJ2-7; the table's D call TRBD1 went unverified against the DNA. TRBV21-1 is noted as a pseudogene. The sequence was obtained from a man aged 35-49 years in good health and CMV-seropositive. The CDR3 nucleotides are TGTGCCAGCAGCAAAGACAGGGGGGCAGGGAGCTCCTACGAGCAGTACTTC. This gives the protein CASSKDRGAGSSYEQYF.